Reported below is one T cell receptor (beta chain). Its target is not known. Via MiXCR, TCRdb re-called the 5' RACE reads, giving one row per CDR3 protein. The table lists roughly 250,000 distinct CDR3 sequences, over 15% of them singletons, with approximately 3.5% in the top ten. This entry belongs to a study of T-cell memory formation after mild COVID-19. As for the study in general: TCR clusters mostly belonged to single donors.

Study observations and caveats: Among CD4+ contracting clones, most were CM and EM, and CD8+ ones EMRA. The appearance of some responding clones in pre-infection memory suggested that cross-reactive memory joined.

CDR1 and CDR2 from the germline V gene are MNHEY and SVGAGI. CDR3 length: 19 residues. Trimming stripped 4 bases from V and 8 bases from J, with 32 bases between. Sequenced material: PBMCs or a T cell subset sorted from them (not recorded which). The chain links TRBV6-5 to TRBJ1-2; possible D gene TRBD1, 5 bases. This TCR came from a young man who had mild COVID-19 (a few samples of this study predate the infection). Cell type and time point are not known. The CDR3 loop is CASSSLSSGTPPHAGGYTF. The CDR3 DNA reads TGTGCCAGCAGTTCTCTCTCCTCGGGGACGCCGCCACACGCAGGAGGCTACACCTTC.